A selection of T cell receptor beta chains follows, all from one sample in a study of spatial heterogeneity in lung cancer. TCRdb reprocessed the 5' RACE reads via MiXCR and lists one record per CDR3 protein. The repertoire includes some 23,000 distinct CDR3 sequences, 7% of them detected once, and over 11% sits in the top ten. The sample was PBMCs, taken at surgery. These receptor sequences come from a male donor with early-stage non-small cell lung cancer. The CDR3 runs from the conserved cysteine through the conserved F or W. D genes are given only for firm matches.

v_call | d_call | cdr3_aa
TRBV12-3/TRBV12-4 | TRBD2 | CASTRGRVPYNEQFF
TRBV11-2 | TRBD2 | CASSLNGLASGANVLTF
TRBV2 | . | CASKEIAEETQYF
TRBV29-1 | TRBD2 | CSVVASGIQETQYF
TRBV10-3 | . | CAISGGDTQYF
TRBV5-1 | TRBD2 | CASSVTGGSTDTQYF
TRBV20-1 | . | CSARQNTGELFF
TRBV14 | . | CASSQDLAGLGTQYF
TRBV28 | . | CASSLLGTQYF
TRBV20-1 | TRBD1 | CSARDPQGQITDTQYF